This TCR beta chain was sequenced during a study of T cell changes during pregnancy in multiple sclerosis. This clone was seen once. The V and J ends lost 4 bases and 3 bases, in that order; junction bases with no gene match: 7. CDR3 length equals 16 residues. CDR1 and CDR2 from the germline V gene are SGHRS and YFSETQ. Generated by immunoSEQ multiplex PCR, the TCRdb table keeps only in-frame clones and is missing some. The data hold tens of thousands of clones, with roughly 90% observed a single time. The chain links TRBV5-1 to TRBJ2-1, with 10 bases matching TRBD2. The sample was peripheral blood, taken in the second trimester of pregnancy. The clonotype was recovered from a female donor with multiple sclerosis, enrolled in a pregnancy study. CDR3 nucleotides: TGCGCCAGCAGCCGCACCGGGACTAGCGTCTACAATGAGCAGTTCTTC. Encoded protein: CASSRTGTSVYNEQFF.